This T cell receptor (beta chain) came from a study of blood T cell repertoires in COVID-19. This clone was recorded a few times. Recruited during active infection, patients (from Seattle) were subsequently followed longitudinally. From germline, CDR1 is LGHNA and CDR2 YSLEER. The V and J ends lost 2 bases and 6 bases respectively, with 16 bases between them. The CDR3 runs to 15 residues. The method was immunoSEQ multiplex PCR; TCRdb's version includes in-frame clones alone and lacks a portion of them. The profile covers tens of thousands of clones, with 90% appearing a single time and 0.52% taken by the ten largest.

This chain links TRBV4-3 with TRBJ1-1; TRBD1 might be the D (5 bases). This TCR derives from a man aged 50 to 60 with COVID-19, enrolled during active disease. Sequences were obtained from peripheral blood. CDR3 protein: CASSQLPGRNAEAFF. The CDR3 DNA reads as TGCGCCAGCAGCCAATTACCAGGGCGGAATGCTGAAGCTTTCTTT.